This record concerns one TCR beta chain sequence. Antigen: not known. This specimen comes from a study of T cells after yellow fever vaccination. The germline CDR1 and CDR2 sequences are LNHDA and SQIVND (reference sequence). CDR3 length: 17 residues. V was clipped by 6 bases and J by 5 bases; unmatched bases: 14. TCRdb fed the 5' RACE reads into MiXCR, producing one record per CDR3 protein. The table records about 300,000 distinct CDR3 sequences, approximately 4% of them present only once. Findings of the study overall: Peaking on day 5 versus 15, the secondary response was faster but weaker. Contaminating bulk clonotypes could be abundant in FACS-sorted repertoires.

The sample here was PBMCs, taken 5 days after the yellow fever booster vaccination. The clonotype comes from a man aged 18 to 29 who received the YFV17D yellow fever vaccine. The chain is built from TRBV19 and TRBJ2-3; 10 bases align to TRBD2. The CDR3 is CASRSLRAGGSGDTQYF. CDR3 sequence (DNA): TGTGCCAGTAGGAGCCTCCGAGCGGGGGGGTCGGGAGATACGCAGTATTTT.